Listed here are 28 T cell receptor beta chains from one sample, sequenced in a study of PD-L1 blockade in urothelial cancer. Libraries were prepared by immunoSEQ multiplex PCR; TCRdb keeps only in-frame clonotypes and omits some of them. The sample consists of about 120,000 clones, approximately 90% of them appearing once. Documented time point: peripheral blood 6 weeks after treatment start. Material: PBMCs, obtained around atezolizumab (anti-PD-L1) treatment. These receptors originate from a man aged 55 to 70 with urothelial cancer.

The chain links TRBV7-3 to TRBJ1-1; D gene unclear. Germline V gene sequence: CDR1 SGHTA, CDR2 FQGTGA. Trimming stripped 2 bases from V and 5 bases from J, with 9 bases between. The CDR3 length is 13 residues. CDR3 DNA: TGTGCCAGCAGCTTAGATTCGGTTACTGAAGCTTTCTTT. Translating gives CASSLDSVTEAFF.

V usage is TRBV11-3 and J usage is TRBJ1-2; maybe TRBD1 (6 bases). The CDR3 totals 14 residues. Trimming removed 5 bases at V and 7 bases at J, with 17 bases between. Germline V lookup: CDR1 SGHNT, CDR2 YENEEA. The CDR3 here is CASSRSGAFGGYTF. CDR3 nucleotide sequence: TGTGCCAGCAGCAGGTCAGGGGCCTTTGGTGGCTACACCTTC.

This clone was recorded only once. The chain carries TRBV10-3 and TRBJ2-3, with D possibly TRBD2 on 6 matching bases. From germline, CDR1 is ENHRY and CDR2 SYGVKD. Trimming pared 6 bases from V and 0 bases from J, leaving 13 bases between. This CDR3 is 15 amino acids long. The CDR3 DNA follows: TGTGCCATCAGGAGCGGGCTCTCTAGCACAGATACGCAGTATTTT. It is translated as CAIRSGLSSTDTQYF.

The V gene is TRBV12-5, the J gene TRBJ2-3; perhaps TRBD1 as D (7 bases). Trimming stripped 3 bases from V and 4 bases from J, with 11 bases between. The CDR3 is 14 amino acids. The germline V gene encodes CDR1 LGHNT and CDR2 FRNRAP. CDR3 sequence (DNA): TGTGCTAGTGGTTTAACCAGGGGGGCAGATACGCAGTATTTT. Amino acids: CASGLTRGADTQYF.

V and J are TRBV11-2 and TRBJ1-2; possible D gene TRBD1, 5 bases. The CDR3 extends over 12 amino acids. V was pared by 1 base and J by 6 bases, with 6 bases between. The germline V gene has CDR1 SGHAT and CDR2 FQNNGV. CDR3 nucleotides: TGTGCCAGCAGCTTAGGGGGCGATGGCTACACCTTC. Translating it yields CASSLGGDGYTF.

The chain is built from TRBV2 and TRBJ2-7; TRBD1 is a possible D gene (5 bases). The CDR3 contains 14 residues. Trimming left V 8 bases short and J 4 bases short, with 18 bases between. Per germline, CDR1 SNHLY and CDR2 FYNNEI. CDR3 nucleotide sequence: TGTGCCAGCCTCCGGCTTAGGCAGGGATACGAGCAGTACTTC. As protein: CASLRLRQGYEQYF.

The CDR3 DNA sequence: TGTGCCAGCAGCTTAATGCTAGCGGGAGAGACAGATACGCAGTATTTT. This encodes CASSLMLAGETDTQYF. The gene calls are TRBV7-3 and TRBJ2-3; 10 nucleotides match TRBD2. The germline V gene has CDR1 SGHTA and CDR2 FQGTGA. The CDR3 covers 16 residues. V trimming: 1 base; J trimming: 3 bases; junction bases outside the gene matches: 4.

This chain links TRBV15 with TRBJ1-2; TRBD1 aligns across 11 bases. CDR1 LNHNV and CDR2 YYDKDF come from the germline V gene (reference sequence). This CDR3 is 14 amino acids long. The V segment lost 5 bases and the J segment 10 bases; nucleotides outside the gene matches: 9. The CDR3 here is CATSARRGQGDYTF. The CDR3 bases are TGTGCCACCAGCGCCCGACGGGGACAGGGGGACTACACCTTC.

V gene TRBV7-9 combines with J gene TRBJ2-3, with TRBD2 matching over 11 bases. J lost 2 bases, V lost 4 bases, and 11 bases had no gene match. This CDR3 comprises 18 residues. Germline lookup yields CDR1 SEHNR and CDR2 FQNEAQ (reference sequence). The CDR3 DNA follows: TGTGCCAGCAGCTCCACCCGTGTAGCGGGAGGGGACACAGATACGCAGTATTTT. Translated: CASSSTRVAGGDTDTQYF.

The chain is built from TRBV7-2 and TRBJ2-5; no reliable D call. V lost 10 bases and J lost 1, with 13 bases in between. This CDR3 is built from 13 residues. Germline loops: CDR1 SGHTA, CDR2 FQGNSA. CDR3 sequence (DNA): TGTGCCACCAGACCAGCGCCCCAAGAGACCCAGTACTTC. This sequence encodes CATRPAPQETQYF. The whole variable domain, filled in from reference TRBV7-2 and TRBJ2-5, reads GAGVSQSPSNKVTEKGKDVELRCDPISGHTALYWYRQSLGQGLEFLIYFQGNSAPDKSGLPSDRFSAERTGGSVSTLTIQRTQQEDSAVYLCATRPAPQETQYFGPGTRLLVL.

This clone was recorded once. The rearrangement joins TRBV5-1 to TRBJ1-4; D may be TRBD1 (5 bases). Per the germline V gene, CDR1 is SGHRS and CDR2 is YFSETQ. Trimming cost V 1 base and J 4 bases, with 14 bases left between them. The CDR3 is 16 residues long. The CDR3 DNA reads as TGCGCCAGCAGCTTGATTGGGCAGGGAAATAATGAAAAACTGTTTTTT. Translated, it gives CASSLIGQGNNEKLFF.

This clone was observed once. The CDR3 DNA follows: TGCGCCAGCGGACAGCCTAATGAAAAACTGTTTTTT. This gives the protein CASGQPNEKLFF. The V call is TRBV10-2, the J call TRBJ1-4; maybe TRBD1 (6 bases). The CDR3 loop spans 12 amino acids. The ends were cut back, 8 bases at V and 3 bases at J, with 7 bases in the middle. Per the germline V gene, CDR1 is WSHSY and CDR2 is SAAADI.

The chain recombines TRBV11-1 with TRBJ1-5; no reliable D call. Between the trimmed V and J ends, which lost 1 base and 6 bases, there was a span of 10 bases. The CDR3 is 14 residues long. Germline-derived CDR1 and CDR2 are SGHAT and FQDESV (reference sequence). The CDR3 coding sequence is TGTGCCAGCAGCTTAGGCACGGGAGCTCAGCCCCAGCATTTT. Its protein product is CASSLGTGAQPQHF.

V usage is TRBV2 and J usage is TRBJ2-1; D remains unclear. CDR3 length: 13 amino acids. Germline values: CDR1 SNHLY, CDR2 FYNNEI. With 3 bases removed from V and 3 bases from J, the gap between germline ends came to 6 bases. In DNA form, the CDR3 reads TGTGCCAGCAGTGATACTGGCTACAATGAGCAGTTCTTC. Its translation: CASSDTGYNEQFF.

V gene TRBV9 combines with J gene TRBJ1-5; a weak D match, TRBD1 (6 bases). Germline assignment: CDR1 SGDLS and CDR2 YYNGEE. Trimming shortened V by 0 bases and J by 3 bases, and 10 bases separated the two germline ends. The CDR3 is 15 residues long. CDR3 amino acids: CASSVGGGDNQPQHF. Written as DNA, the CDR3 is TGTGCCAGCAGCGTAGGAGGGGGGGACAATCAGCCCCAGCATTTT.

The chain uses TRBV5-4 and TRBJ2-3, with TRBD2 as a possible D gene (5 bases). The CDR3 is 12 residues long. V was shortened by 1 base and J by 8 bases, with 8 bases between the two germline ends. Germline assignment: CDR1 SGHNT and CDR2 YYREEE (reference sequence). CDR3 protein: CASSLFEGTQYF. CDR3 nucleotides: TGTGCCAGCAGCTTGTTTGAGGGTACGCAGTATTTT.

The DNA of the CDR3 is TGTGCCAGCAGCTTAAGGCAGAACCGAGCGGAAAAACTGTTTTTT. Its protein product is CASSLRQNRAEKLFF. The chain combines TRBV7-9 with TRBJ1-4, with D uncertain. V dropped 2 bases and J dropped 8 bases, with 15 bases sitting between them. Germline-derived CDR1 and CDR2 are SEHNR and FQNEAQ (reference sequence). This CDR3 contains 15 residues. The variable domain in full, with the rest retrieved from reference TRBV7-9 and TRBJ1-4, is DTGVSQNPRHKITKRGQNVTFRCDPISEHNRLYWYRQTLGQGPEFLTYFQNEAQLEKSRLLSDRFSAERPKGSFSTLEIQRTEQGDSAMYLCASSLRQNRAEKLFFGSGTQLSVL.

This chain uses TRBV19 with TRBJ2-1; TRBD2 aligns across 7 bases. From germline, CDR1 is LNHDA and CDR2 SQIVND (reference sequence). J lost 9 bases, V lost 11 bases, and 13 bases had no gene match. This CDR3 comprises 13 residues. CDR3 region: CAAAGTIWTEQFF. Here the CDR3 DNA reads TGTGCCGCTGCCGGGACTATATGGACTGAGCAGTTCTTC. The whole variable domain, filled in from reference TRBV19 and TRBJ2-1, reads DGGITQSPKYLFRKEGQNVTLSCEQNLNHDAMYWYRQDPGQGLRLIYYSQIVNDFQKGDIAEGYSVSREKKESFPLTVTSAQKNPTAFYLCAAAGTIWTEQFFGPGTRLTVL.

This clone was seen more than once but under ten times. This chain connects TRBV10-1 to TRBJ2-7; tentative D call: TRBD1 (6 bases). Germline loops: CDR1 WNHNN, CDR2 SYGVQD (reference sequence). The germline V and J ends were trimmed by 6 bases and 4 bases, with 13 bases remaining between them. The CDR3 loop spans 13 amino acids. For the CDR3, the DNA is TGCGCCAGCAGCCGGGACAACGGGTACGAGCAGTACTTC. Protein sequence: CASSRDNGYEQYF.

The genes are TRBV19 and TRBJ1-3; 7 bases agree with TRBD1. The junction had 4 bases not matched to a gene; V was cut back by 6 bases and J by 2 bases. The CDR3 is 14 residues long. The germline V gene encodes CDR1 LNHDA and CDR2 SQIVND (reference sequence). The CDR3 here is CASSQGGTGNTIYF. DNA of the CDR3: TGTGCCAGTAGCCAGGGGGGAACTGGAAACACCATATATTTT.

The rearrangement joins TRBV6-1 to TRBJ2-7; 9 bases agree with TRBD1. The CDR3 runs 14 residues. Unmatched junction bases numbered 3, after V lost 2 bases and J lost 4 bases. The germline V gene has CDR1 MNHNS and CDR2 SASEGT. The chain's CDR3 is CASSESDRGYEQYF. The CDR3, as DNA: TGTGCCAGCAGTGAATCGGACAGGGGATACGAGCAGTACTTC.

The chain is built from TRBV28 and TRBJ1-1; unclear D gene. Germline CDR1 is MDHEN and CDR2 is SYDVKM. The CDR3 totals 11 residues. V lost 6 bases to trimming and J lost 5 bases, with 7 bases between them. The CDR3 loop reads CASSPNTEAFF. DNA for the CDR3: TGTGCCAGCAGCCCTAATACTGAAGCTTTCTTT.

V and J are TRBV10-3 and TRBJ1-2, with TRBD1 identical over 11 bases. The trim removed 7 bases at V and 4 bases at J, leaving 2 bases unmatched. From germline, CDR1 is ENHRY and CDR2 SYGVKD. The CDR3 contains 13 residues. CDR3 residues: CAITGTGGYGYTF. The CDR3 DNA reads TGTGCCATCACCGGGACAGGGGGCTATGGCTACACCTTC.

The rearrangement uses TRBV7-6 and TRBJ1-3; no reliable D call. V lost 5 bases to trimming and J lost 0 bases, with 11 bases between them. The germline gives CDR1 SGHVS, CDR2 FNYEAQ. The CDR3 totals 15 residues. The CDR3 bases are TGTGCCAGCAGCGAGGCGGTTCACTCTGGAAACACCATATATTTT. Protein sequence: CASSEAVHSGNTIYF.

This clone was counted between two and nine times. This chain connects TRBV30 to TRBJ2-7; 10 nucleotides line up with TRBD2. V shed 0 bases and J 9 bases; nucleotides not matched to a gene: 14. Germline CDR1 reads GTSNPN; CDR2 reads SVGIG (reference sequence). The CDR3 sequence is 16 residues long. The CDR3 DNA sequence: TGTGCCTGGAGTGTACCGGGGGCTAGCGGGAGATCCTGGCAGTACTTC. Translated: CAWSVPGASGRSWQYF. The whole variable domain, filled in from reference TRBV30 and TRBJ2-7, reads SQTIHQWPATLVQPVGSPLSLECTVEGTSNPNLYWYRQAAGRGLQLLFYSVGIGQISSEVPQNLSASRPQDRQFILSSKKLLLSDSGFYLCAWSVPGASGRSWQYFGPGTRLTVT.

This chain joins TRBV19 and TRBJ1-6; 7 bases match TRBD1. The CDR3 extends over 13 amino acids. V gave up 7 bases and J gave up 10 bases; unmatched junction bases: 7. In germline, CDR1 is LNHDA, CDR2 SQIVND (reference sequence). The CDR3 loop is CASNRGEVSPLHF. CDR3 DNA sequence: TGTGCCAGTAACAGGGGCGAAGTATCACCCCTCCACTTT.

The rearrangement joins TRBV19 to TRBJ2-5, with D possibly being TRBD1 (6 bases). The CDR3 covers 13 residues. Between the trimmed V and J ends, which lost 4 bases and 5 bases, there was a span of 11 bases. CDR1 LNHDA and CDR2 SQIVND come from the germline V gene (reference sequence). The CDR3 DNA reads TGTGCCAGTAGTAAAGACAGGATGGAGACCCAGTACTTC. Its protein is CASSKDRMETQYF.

This chain joins TRBV11-3 and TRBJ2-2; D might be TRBD2 (5 bases). Trimming pared 5 bases from V and 4 bases from J, leaving 8 bases between. CDR3 size: 13 residues. Germline V gives CDR1 SGHNT, CDR2 YENEEA. The CDR3 spells CASSEGFTGELFF. The CDR3 bases are TGTGCCAGCAGCGAGGGTTTCACCGGGGAGCTGTTTTTT.